The clone carrying this TCR beta chain appeared many times. This specimen belongs to a study of CD8 T cells in ankylosing spondylitis. MiXCR, applied by TCRdb to the 5' RACE reads, yields one record per CDR3 protein. The table lists approximately 200,000 distinct CDR3 sequences, 13% of them singletons. The TCR was taken from a male donor with ankylosing spondylitis or in good health (not recorded which). The specimen sequenced was blood, either unsorted or a sorted T cell fraction (not recorded which).

The DNA for the CDR3 is TGTGCCAGCAGCCGATACAGGGAAGAGACCCAGTACTTC. Protein product: CASSRYREETQYF. The rearrangement joins TRBV12-3 or TRBV12-4 to TRBJ2-5; a weak D match, TRBD1 (6 bases). The CDR3 extends over 13 amino acids. Deletions cut 6 bases from V and 3 bases from J, with 11 bases between.